Listed here are 5 T cell receptor beta chains from one sample, sequenced in a study of T cells in Graves' hyperthyroidism and ophthalmopathy. TCR beta CDR3 regions were amplified from RNA. The HTBI primer set drove a first-round RT-PCR of the TCR CDR3. In TCRdb, the multiplex PCR reads were re-called with MiXCR into one record per CDR3 protein. The sample lists 600,000 to 750,000 distinct CDR3 sequences; roughly a sixth were seen once. Sequenced: blood. The receptors were gathered from a man aged 45-65 years with Graves' hyperthyroidism.

This clonotype was counted many times. The V and J genes are TRBV27 and TRBJ1-4; tentatively, D is TRBD1 (5 bases). V lost 2 bases and J lost 4, with 17 bases in between. CDR1 MNHEY and CDR2 SMNVEV come from the germline V gene (reference sequence). The CDR3 has 17 residues. The DNA for the CDR3 is TGTGCCAGCAGTTTAACGAGCCGTGACAGCCATAATGAAAAACTGTTTTTT. Protein: CASSLTSRDSHNEKLFF.

The rearrangement joins TRBV2 to TRBJ2-3; TRBD2 matches 8 bases. This CDR3 has 15 amino acids. J gave up 5 bases and V 7 bases, and 11 bases lay outside the gene matches. Per germline, CDR1 SNHLY and CDR2 FYNNEI. The CDR3, as DNA: TGTGCCAGCACCCTCCTCCGCCTAGCGGGAGATACGCAGTATTTT. Translated: CASTLLRLAGDTQYF.

This clonotype was detected only once. CDR3 loop: CASSESPPGDNEQFF. For the CDR3, the DNA is TGTGCCAGCAGTGAATCCCCTCCGGGAGACAATGAGCAGTTCTTC. This chain uses TRBV25-1 with TRBJ2-1; maybe TRBD2 (6 bases). Germline V gene lookup returns CDR1 MGHDK and CDR2 SYGVNS. The CDR3 loop spans 15 amino acids. Trimming took off 1 base at V and 5 bases at J, with 12 bases between the two ends.

This clonotype has a handful of counts. This sequence joins TRBV25-1 and TRBJ2-5; D might be TRBD1 (5 bases). V was pared by 1 base and J by 2 bases, with 8 bases between. Germline V gene data show CDR1 as MGHDK and CDR2 as SYGVNS. The CDR3 is 14 amino acids. CDR3 sequence: CASSELRTQETQYF. Written as DNA, the CDR3 is TGTGCCAGCAGTGAATTAAGGACACAAGAGACCCAGTACTTC.

For this clonotype: An end of the junction differs from the germline gene, which may be a read error. The CDR3 coding sequence is TGTGCCAGCAGCATTCGGACTAGCGGACATAAGCAGTTCTTC. Translation: CASSIRTSGHKQFF. V and J are TRBV5-1 and TRBJ2-1; 10 bases fit TRBD2. Germline loops: CDR1 SGHRS, CDR2 YFSETQ. CDR3 length: 14 amino acids. Complete variable domain (other parts from reference TRBV5-1 and TRBJ2-1): KAGVTQTPRYLIKTRGQQVTLSCSPISGHRSVSWYQQTPGQGLQFLFEYFSETQRNKGNFPGRFSGRQFSNSRSEMNVSTLELGDSALYLCASSIRTSGHKQFFGPGTRLTVL.